These 6 T cell receptor beta chains originate from one sample sequenced in a study of shared clonotypes between healthy human individuals. Method: immunoSEQ multiplex PCR; TCRdb's copy keeps in-frame clones and lacks some. The data show some 500,000 clones, with about 95% seen just once and 0.06% held by the top ten. Sequenced input: naive CD4+ T cells sorted from blood. Subset here: CD45RA+ positively selected. These receptors all come from a woman aged 25 to 39 in good health.

Points on this clone: This CDR3 is also generated by other DNA sequences in the sample. The chain has TRBV19 and TRBJ2-6; D is possibly TRBD1 or TRBD2 (5 bases each). Trimming pared 1 base from V and 1 base from J, leaving 5 bases between. Germline V gene sequence: CDR1 LNHDA, CDR2 SQIVND (reference sequence). The CDR3 has 15 residues. In nucleotides, the CDR3 is TGTGCCAGTAGTATAGGGGGGTCTGGGGCCAACGTCCTGACTTTC. It is translated as CASSIGGSGANVLTF. Drawing the rest from reference TRBV19 and TRBJ2-6, the complete variable domain is DGGITQSPKYLFRKEGQNVTLSCEQNLNHDAMYWYRQDPGQGLRLIYYSQIVNDFQKGDIAEGYSVSREKKESFPLTVTSAQKNPTAFYLCASSIGGSGANVLTFGAGSRLTVL.

About this clone: Distinct nucleotide sequences in the sample also encode this CDR3. The chain has TRBV11-2 and TRBJ2-7, with D unclear. V lost 3 bases to trimming and J lost 7 bases, with 13 bases between them. The CDR3 has 13 amino acids. Germline V gene lookup returns CDR1 SGHAT and CDR2 FQNNGV. In nucleotides, the CDR3 is TGTGCCAGCAGCTTCACCCGGCCGGGTGAGCAGTACTTC. The encoded protein is CASSFTRPGEQYF.

V is TRBV23-1 and J is TRBJ1-1; 9 nucleotides align to TRBD1. TRBV23-1 is placed among ORFs of uncertain function. Germline trimming cut 5 bases from V and 5 bases from J; bases unmatched to any gene: 6. CDR3 length equals 14 residues. CDR3 in DNA: TGCGCCAGCAGTACGGGACAGGGTTTTACTGAAGCTTTCTTT. It yields the protein CASSTGQGFTEAFF.

CDR3 coding DNA: TGTGCCAGTAGAGGGACTAGCAAGCAAGAGACCCAGTACTTC. Protein: CASRGTSKQETQYF. The chain links TRBV19 to TRBJ2-5; TRBD2 matches 9 bases. Germline CDR1 reads LNHDA; CDR2 reads SQIVND (reference sequence). The CDR3 extends over 14 amino acids. V shed 6 bases and J 2 bases; nucleotides not matched to a gene: 4. Full variable domain (outside the CDR3, taken from reference TRBV19 and TRBJ2-5): DGGITQSPKYLFRKEGQNVTLSCEQNLNHDAMYWYRQDPGQGLRLIYYSQIVNDFQKGDIAEGYSVSREKKESFPLTVTSAQKNPTAFYLCASRGTSKQETQYFGPGTRLLVL.

This chain joins TRBV21-1 and TRBJ2-7; TRBD1 is the table's D call and was not checked against the DNA. TRBV21-1 has pseudogene status. The CDR3 extends over 14 amino acids. This CDR3 reads CASSNRQGVNEQYF. The DNA for the CDR3 is TGTGCCAGCAGCAATCGACAGGGGGTGAACGAGCAGTACTTC.

The chain recombines TRBV2 with TRBJ2-2; 13 nucleotides align to TRBD2. The CDR3 has 15 amino acids. The V segment lost 6 bases and the J segment 2 bases; nucleotides outside the gene matches: 0. CDR1 and CDR2 (germline): SNHLY, FYNNEI. In nucleotides, the CDR3 is TGTGCCAGCAGGGGACTAGCGGGAAACACCGGGGAGCTGTTTTTT. Translating gives CASRGLAGNTGELFF.